This section outlines one TCR beta chain sequence together with its context. Its antigen is currently unknown. The J segment lost 2 bases and the V segment lost 0 bases, leaving 2 bases of the junction unmatched. This CDR3 has 14 amino acids. Germline V gives CDR1 SGHRS, CDR2 YFSETQ. The 5'RACE method, run with constant-segment primers, produced TCR alpha and TCR beta cDNA libraries (carrying sample barcodes and UMIs). TCRdb fed the 5' RACE reads into MiXCR, producing one record per CDR3 protein. The table lists 400,000 to 500,000 distinct CDR3 sequences, roughly 20% of them singletons. The data stem from a study of T-cell memory formation after mild COVID-19. Study summary: TCR clusters were mostly confined to one donor each.

Study-level findings and limits: The SARS-CoV-2 specificity of second-wave clones reaching peak at day 37 remained unverified.

The sequenced sample was PBMCs or a T cell subset sorted from them (not recorded which). This clonotype was obtained from an adult woman who had mild COVID-19 (a few samples of this study predate the infection). Cell type and time point are not known. The chain carries TRBV5-1 and TRBJ2-7, with 7 positions matching TRBD2. The CDR3 sequence is CASSLAAGPYEQYF. CDR3 DNA: TGCGCCAGCAGCTTGGCAGCGGGGCCCTACGAGCAGTACTTC.